The 22 T cell receptor beta chains given below trace back to one sample, sequenced in a study of blood T cell repertoires in COVID-19. TCRdb's copy holds only in-frame clones and misses some; the assay was immunoSEQ multiplex PCR. The sample contains 310,000 or so clones, roughly 90% of which appear only once. The sample taken for sequencing was peripheral blood. These receptors all stem from a woman aged 30 to 39 with COVID-19, enrolled during active disease.

A few counts support this clone. The rearrangement uses TRBV11-2 and TRBJ1-1; a possible D gene is TRBD1 (5 bases). The CDR3 extends over 16 amino acids. Germline V lookup: CDR1 SGHAT, CDR2 FQNNGV. The V end was cut by 0 bases, the J end by 1 base, with 12 bases between. This CDR3 reads CASSLEFRVKNTEAFF. The CDR3 DNA follows: TGTGCCAGCAGCTTAGAATTCAGGGTTAAGAACACTGAAGCTTTCTTT.

The gene calls are TRBV28 and TRBJ1-3; D may be TRBD1 (6 bases). V lost 5 bases, J lost 0 bases, and 17 bases lay in between. The CDR3 contains 17 residues. Germline assignment: CDR1 MDHEN and CDR2 SYDVKM. CDR3 in DNA: TGTGCCAGCAGTCCTCTCGCCCGAGGGGGCTCTGGAAACACCATATATTTT. This codes for CASSPLARGGSGNTIYF.

The chain employs TRBV7-9 and TRBJ2-2; D is unresolved. The V gene's germline CDR1 is SEHNR and CDR2 FQNEAQ (reference sequence). V was pared by 6 bases and J by 5 bases, with 7 bases between. The CDR3 has 12 residues. The CDR3 region is CASRPETGELFF. In DNA form, the CDR3 reads TGTGCCAGCAGGCCTGAGACCGGGGAGCTGTTTTTT.

The chain joins TRBV3-1 (or the pseudogene TRBV3-2) to TRBJ1-1; D gene unclear. V lost 3 bases to trimming and J lost 4 bases, with 12 bases between them. This CDR3 is built from 14 residues. The germline CDR1 and CDR2 sequences are LGHDT and YNNKEL (reference sequence). CDR3 protein: CASSQNAEGTEAFF. CDR3 DNA sequence: TGTGCCAGCAGCCAGAATGCCGAGGGCACTGAAGCTTTCTTT.

The chain combines TRBV3-1 (or the pseudogene TRBV3-2) with TRBJ2-7; the match to TRBD2 covers 7 bases. The V and J ends lost 1 base and 6 bases, in that order; junction bases with no gene match: 12. The CDR3 extends over 16 amino acids. Germline loops: CDR1 LGHDT, CDR2 YNNKEL (reference sequence). The CDR3 region has the DNA TGTGCCAGCAGCCAAGTTCCGGCTAGCGGTCGGGGCGAGCAGTACTTC. It is translated as CASSQVPASGRGEQYF.

The chain joins TRBV7-2 to TRBJ2-2, with TRBD1 identical over 7 bases. Trimming took 3 bases from V and 1 from J; bases not matched to a gene: 5. The germline V gene encodes CDR1 SGHTA and CDR2 FQGNSA. This CDR3 is 16 amino acids long. The CDR3: CASSFAGTVNTGELFF. Here the CDR3 DNA reads TGTGCCAGCAGCTTCGCCGGGACAGTGAACACCGGGGAGCTGTTTTTT.

The chain carries TRBV18 and TRBJ1-2; possibly TRBD1 for D (5 bases). V was clipped by 2 bases and J by 3 bases, with 13 bases between them. Germline lookup yields CDR1 KGHSH and CDR2 LQKENI. The CDR3 spans 15 residues. CDR3 amino acids: CASSPVREPHYGYTF. The CDR3 DNA follows: TGTGCCAGCTCACCAGTCAGGGAACCACACTATGGCTACACCTTC. The variable domain in full, completed from reference TRBV18 and TRBJ1-2, reads NAGVMQNPRHLVRRRGQEARLRCSPMKGHSHVYWYRQLPEEGLKFMVYLQKENIIDESGMPKERFSAEFPKEGPSILRIQQVVRGDSAAYFCASSPVREPHYGYTFGSGTRLTVV.

This clone has just a few counts. This chain links TRBV28 with TRBJ1-1; 8 nucleotides match TRBD1. Per the germline V gene, CDR1 is MDHEN and CDR2 is SYDVKM. The CDR3 runs 13 residues. Trimming at V came to 6 bases and at J to 5 bases, leaving 5 bases not matched to a gene. CDR3 sequence reads: CASSPGGGTEAFF. The CDR3 bases are TGTGCCAGCAGCCCAGGGGGCGGGACTGAAGCTTTCTTT.

This chain connects TRBV9 to TRBJ2-2, with 12 bases identical to TRBD2. The CDR3 sequence is 18 residues long. Losses at the gene ends were 0 bases for V and 2 bases for J; bases not matched to a gene: 5. The germline gives CDR1 SGDLS, CDR2 YYNGEE. The CDR3 here is CASSVGLAGERNTGELFF. CDR3 sequence (DNA): TGTGCCAGCAGCGTAGGACTAGCGGGAGAGCGAAACACCGGGGAGCTGTTTTTT. Filled out from reference TRBV9 and TRBJ2-2, the complete variable domain reads DSGVTQTPKHLITATGQRVTLRCSPRSGDLSVYWYQQSLDQGLQFLIQYYNGEERAKGNILERFSAQQFPDLHSELNLSSLELGDSALYFCASSVGLAGERNTGELFFGEGSRLTVL.

This sequence joins TRBV2 and TRBJ2-1, with 12 bases that match TRBD2. Unmatched junction bases numbered 6, after V lost 7 bases and J lost 5 bases. Per the germline V gene, CDR1 is SNHLY and CDR2 is FYNNEI. The CDR3 loop spans 15 amino acids. The CDR3 nucleotides read TGTGCCAGCAACCTAGCGGGAGGGGATAACAATGAGCAGTTCTTC. Protein: CASNLAGGDNNEQFF.

A few counts support this clone. The V gene is TRBV7-6, the J gene TRBJ1-5; no definite D call. Germline loops: CDR1 SGHVS, CDR2 FNYEAQ. The CDR3 sequence is 13 residues long. The V end lost 1 base, the J end lost 4 bases, and 5 bases lay between the germline ends. CDR3 DNA sequence: TGTGCCAGCAGCTTAGGGGAGAATCAGCCCCAGCATTTT. It specifies CASSLGENQPQHF.

This sequence joins TRBV5-5 and TRBJ1-3; TRBD1 matches at 9 bases. The CDR3 is made up of 17 amino acids. Germline CDR1 and CDR2: SGHKS and YYEKEE (reference sequence). V lost 4 bases to trimming and J lost 0 bases; unmatched junction nucleotides: 8. CDR3 nucleotides: TGTGCCAGCAGCGTCGGACAGGGGACAAACTCTGGAAACACCATATATTTT. Translated: CASSVGQGTNSGNTIYF. Combining the CDR3 with reference TRBV5-5 and TRBJ1-3 gives the whole variable domain DAGVTQSPTHLIKTRGQQVTLRCSPISGHKSVSWYQQVLGQGPQFIFQYYEKEERGRGNFPDRFSARQFPNYSSELNVNALLLGDSALYLCASSVGQGTNSGNTIYFGEGSWLTVV.

The chain couples TRBV9 to TRBJ1-1; D ambiguous. The length of the CDR3 is 13 residues. V gave up 4 bases and J gave up 7 bases, with 14 bases separating them. CDR1 and CDR2 from the germline V gene are SGDLS and YYNGEE. The CDR3 sequence is CASSPLQVNEAFF. The DNA of the CDR3 is TGTGCCAGCAGCCCCCTCCAGGTGAATGAAGCTTTCTTT.

J is TRBJ1-1 and V is TRBV6-5; D call uncertain. Germline V gene data show CDR1 as MNHEY and CDR2 as SVGAGI. The V end lost 0 bases, the J end lost 2 bases, and 10 bases lay between the germline ends. This CDR3 region has 15 residues. CDR3 in DNA: TGTGCCAGCAGTTACTCGACTCAGTTTAACACTGAAGCTTTCTTT. It encodes CASSYSTQFNTEAFF.

The V and J genes are TRBV13 and TRBJ1-2; 10 nucleotides align to TRBD1. V shed 5 bases and J 0 bases; nucleotides not matched to a gene: 3. The CDR3 consists of 15 residues. Per germline, CDR1 PRHDT and CDR2 FYEKMQ (reference sequence). CDR3 region: CASSPGTGANYGYTF. The CDR3 DNA reads as TGTGCCAGCAGCCCCGGGACAGGGGCTAACTATGGCTACACCTTC.

V usage is TRBV11-3 and J usage is TRBJ1-5; 7 nucleotides align to TRBD1. After removal of 5 bases from V and 1 base from J, the junction contained 5 bases not matched to a gene. This CDR3 has 15 amino acids. Looked up from germline, CDR1 is SGHNT and CDR2 is YENEEA. The CDR3 DNA reads as TGTGCCAGCAGCCCAAGGACAGGCAGCAATCAGCCCCAGCATTTT. Translating it yields CASSPRTGSNQPQHF. The full variable domain, completed using reference TRBV11-3 and TRBJ1-5, is EAGVVQSPRYKIIEKKQPVAFWCNPISGHNTLYWYLQNLGQGPELLIRYENEEAVDDSQLPKDRFSAERLKGVDSTLKIQPAELGDSAVYLCASSPRTGSNQPQHFGDGTRLSIL.

The chain links TRBV15 to TRBJ1-2; no definite D call. V gave up 0 bases and J gave up 6 bases, with 14 bases separating them. CDR3 size: 15 residues. Germline V lookup: CDR1 LNHNV, CDR2 YYDKDF (reference sequence). CDR3 sequence: CATSREGEGWNGYTF. CDR3 sequence (DNA): TGTGCCACCAGCAGAGAAGGAGAGGGATGGAATGGCTACACCTTC.

V gene TRBV18 combines with J gene TRBJ1-2; the match to TRBD1 covers 8 bases. The J segment lost 3 bases and the V segment lost 6 bases, leaving 3 bases of the junction unmatched. Germline CDR1 is KGHSH and CDR2 is LQKENI. The length of the CDR3 is 13 residues. The CDR3, as DNA: TGTGCCAGCTCTACGGGACAGGACTATGGCTACACCTTC. It yields the protein CASSTGQDYGYTF.

The chain joins TRBV4-2 to TRBJ1-5, with D uncertain. This CDR3 contains 13 residues. CDR1 is LGHNA, CDR2 YNFKEQ, per germline. The V and J ends lost 1 base and 5 bases respectively, with 6 bases between them. The CDR3 DNA follows: TGTGCCAGCAGCCAAGGAGGAGATCAGCCCCAGCATTTT. This encodes CASSQGGDQPQHF.

This sequence joins TRBV5-1 and TRBJ2-3, with 8 bases that match TRBD1. V lost 1 base to trimming and J lost 6 bases; unmatched junction nucleotides: 4. This CDR3 is built from 14 residues. Germline assignment: CDR1 SGHRS and CDR2 YFSETQ. The CDR3 sequence is CASSLWQGADTQYF. The CDR3 DNA reads TGCGCCAGCAGCTTGTGGCAGGGGGCGGATACGCAGTATTTT.

The chain is built from TRBV28 and TRBJ2-5; TRBD2 is a possible D gene (5 bases). This CDR3 spans 16 amino acids. From germline, CDR1 is MDHEN and CDR2 SYDVKM. Trimming took 4 bases from V and 0 from J, leaving 15 bases between them. Here the CDR3 reads CASSSRAAGYQETQYF. The CDR3 nucleotides are TGTGCCAGCAGTTCCCGGGCCGCGGGTTACCAAGAGACCCAGTACTTC.

CDR3 nucleotides: TGTGCCAGCAGTGACAGGTTTTATGGCTACACCTTC. Translating gives CASSDRFYGYTF. V is TRBV12-3 or TRBV12-4 and J is TRBJ1-2, with D possibly TRBD1 on 6 matching bases. The CDR3 covers 12 residues. Trimming stripped 5 bases from V and 5 bases from J, with 9 bases between.